The 19 T cell receptor beta chains below were found in one sample sequenced in a study of tumor-infiltrating lymphocytes in primary liver carcinoma. The authors made TCR beta cDNA from 500 ng total RNA with a constant-region primer. Three nested multiplex PCR rounds, a slightly modified ARM-PCR method, built the TCR beta libraries. With TRBV1-TRBV30 forward primers and a C-beta reverse primer, the first two PCR rounds were run for roughly 9 cycles each. TCRdb reprocessed the multiplex PCR reads with MiXCR, giving one entry per CDR3 protein. The sample shows about 120,000 distinct CDR3 sequences, less than 75% of them seen only once. Co-extraction of RNA and DNA was performed on about 18-30 mg of unsorted bulk tissue. Sequenced material: tumor-adjacent normal liver tissue. The source is a woman aged 60-70 years with primary liver carcinoma and hepatitis B virus infection.

There are a few counts of this clonotype. Relative to the germline gene, one junction end is altered; a read error may explain this. The chain has TRBV28 and TRBJ1-5, with D tentatively TRBD1 (5 bases). The CDR3 is 16 amino acids. Germline V lookup: CDR1 MDHEN, CDR2 SYDVKM. The CDR3 DNA is TGTGTCAGCGCCACTTGGGCGGGGCTCGGCAATCAGCCCCAGCATTTT. Residues: CVSATWAGLGNQPQHF.

In the case of this clonotype: A read error is likely, as this CDR3 ends without the conserved phenylalanine or tryptophan. The limits of the CDR3 on the DNA are not certain, so only TCRdb's listed CDR3 is given. This sequence joins TRBV2 and TRBJ1-2. Germline V gene lookup returns CDR1 SNHLY and CDR2 FYNNEI. The CDR3 has 14 residues if both end residues are counted. This chain's CDR3 is CASSERASADGYAS.

As regards this clonotype: A junction boundary mismatches the germline segment, possibly from a read error. This chain connects TRBV7-9 to TRBJ2-5; D might be TRBD1 (6 bases). This CDR3 has 14 amino acids. Germline loops: CDR1 SEHNR, CDR2 FQNEAQ (reference sequence). CDR3 sequence reads: CASSLARTDQTQYF. The CDR3 nucleotides are TGTGCTAGCAGCTTAGCCAGGACAGATCAGACCCAGTACTTC.

This chain connects TRBV6-1 to TRBJ2-5; TRBD1 matches 8 bases. V trimming: 8 bases; J trimming: 8 bases; junction bases outside the gene matches: 16. Germline V lookup: CDR1 MNHNS, CDR2 SASEGT. The CDR3 runs to 15 residues. DNA for the CDR3: TGTGCCAGCGGAGATCTCAGGGGGCTAGATGATACCCAGTACTTC. This translates into CASGDLRGLDDTQYF.

To note about this clonotype: Mismatch with germline at one junction end may stem from a read error. The rearrangement joins TRBV4-2 to TRBJ1-2, with 8 bases identical to TRBD1. CDR1 is LGHNA and CDR2 is YNFKEQ in the germline V gene. The CDR3 runs 18 residues. The CDR3 coding sequence is TGTACCAGCAGCCAAGATCTCCCCACAGTCAGGGGGCTCGGAGGCCACACCTTC. Translation gives CTSSQDLPTVRGLGGHTF.

Points on this clonotype: Sequence at one end of the junction differs from germline and may be a read error. The chain couples TRBV6-1 to TRBJ2-1; tentative D call: TRBD2 (6 bases). This CDR3 is 14 amino acids long. The germline CDR1 and CDR2 sequences are MNHNS and SASEGT. Here the CDR3 DNA reads TGTGCCAGCATCGTAGGGGTGGACTACAATGAGCGGTTTTTC. Encoded protein: CASIVGVDYNERFF.

This clonotype was recorded once. Germline is not matched at one junction end, which may reflect a read error. The CDR3 nucleotides are TGTGTCAGCCGGACAGGGTCTAATTCACGCCTCCACTTT. The encoded protein is CVSRTGSNSRLHF. The rearrangement links TRBV12-3 or TRBV12-4 to TRBJ1-6, with 8 bases that match TRBD1. This CDR3 is 13 amino acids long.

In this sample, this clonotype turned up a few times. The chain uses TRBV5-5 and TRBJ1-2; the D gene is possibly TRBD1 (5 bases). V was clipped by 6 bases and J by 8 bases, with 23 bases between them. The germline V gene encodes CDR1 SGHKS and CDR2 YYEKEE (reference sequence). The CDR3 contains 15 residues. Written as DNA, the CDR3 is TGTGCCAGCAACCCGGGGGGGGAGTCGTCGGGCGGCTACACCTTC. As protein: CASNPGGESSGGYTF.

As to this clonotype: The conserved phenylalanine or tryptophan normally closing the CDR3 is absent here, so this likely arose from a read error. The gene calls are TRBV2 and TRBJ1-1, with TRBD1 identical over 11 bases. CDR1 is SNHLY and CDR2 is FYNNEI in the germline V gene. V lost 7 bases and J lost 5; bases outside the gene matches: 6. The CDR3 consists of 14 residues. CDR3 sequence reads: CASKWTGGLTEAFS. The CDR3 nucleotides are TGTGCCAGCAAGTGGACAGGGGGCCTGACTGAAGCTTTCTCT.

Note on this clonotype: The missing conserved phenylalanine or tryptophan at the end of this CDR3 makes a read error likely. The chain uses TRBV6-2 or TRBV6-3 and TRBJ2-7; 7 bases are shared with TRBD2. The germline V gene has CDR1 MNHEY and CDR2 SVGEGT. The CDR3 sequence is 15 residues long. CDR3 protein: CTSSTPRRGIYEQYS. CDR3 DNA: TGTACCAGCAGTACCCCGCGGCGGGGGATCTACGAGCAGTACTCC.

The rearrangement joins TRBV5-4 to TRBJ1-5; D gene uncertain. The CDR3 is made up of 14 amino acids. V gave up 0 bases and J gave up 3 bases, with 7 bases separating them. The germline gives CDR1 SGHNT, CDR2 YYREEE (reference sequence). The CDR3 is CASSLGVNNQPQHF. The CDR3 nucleotides are TGTGCCAGCAGCTTGGGTGTAAACAATCAGCCCCAGCATTTT.

As for this clonotype: This CDR3 fails to terminate in the conserved phenylalanine or tryptophan, so it likely reflects a read error. V and J are TRBV7-8 and TRBJ1-2, with D perhaps matching TRBD1 (6 bases). The ends were cut back, 2 bases at V and 5 bases at J, with 18 bases in the middle. Per the germline V gene, CDR1 is SGHVS and CDR2 is FQNEAQ. The CDR3 spans 16 residues. The chain's CDR3 is CASSLNRVESGYGYTY. DNA for the CDR3: TGTGCCAGCAGCTTAAACAGGGTGGAAAGCGGATATGGCTACACCTAC.

Remarks on this clonotype: One end of the junction is discordant with germline, which a read error may explain. The chain couples TRBV28 to TRBJ1-2; 9 nucleotides align to TRBD1. The length of the CDR3 is 16 residues. Germline CDR1 reads MDHEN; CDR2 reads SYDVKM. This chain's CDR3 is CANSLIPGTGRRGYTF. CDR3 DNA sequence: TGTGCCAACAGTTTAATTCCCGGGACAGGGCGTCGTGGCTACACCTTC.

This rearrangement joins TRBV12-5 to TRBJ2-5; D is perhaps TRBD2 (5 bases). Germline loops: CDR1 LGHNT, CDR2 FRNRAP. Deletions cut 10 bases from V and 5 bases from J, with 23 bases between. The CDR3 sequence is 15 residues long. This CDR3 reads CANGTSGSPGETQYF. The DNA of the CDR3 is TGTGCTAATGGCACCTCGGGCAGCCCGGGGGAGACCCAGTACTTC.

This clonotype was recorded at least ten times. The V gene is TRBV7-9, the J gene TRBJ2-5; D not certain. Germline V gene data show CDR1 as SEHNR and CDR2 as FQNEAQ (reference sequence). The CDR3 covers 16 residues. The V gene lost 3 bases and the J gene lost 1 base, with 15 bases spanning the gap. The CDR3 sequence is CASSFLGSATQETQYF. In DNA, the CDR3 is TGTGCCAGCAGCTTTTTGGGATCGGCTACCCAAGAGACCCAGTACTTC.

This clonotype was seen ten or more times. V and J are TRBV6-2 or TRBV6-3 and TRBJ2-5; 9 nucleotides align to TRBD2. From germline, CDR1 is MNHEY and CDR2 SVGEGT. With 6 bases clipped from V and 3 bases from J, the junction kept 2 bases outside the gene matches. The CDR3 runs 13 residues. CDR3 coding DNA: TGTGCCAGCAGCCGGACTAGCGAAGAGACCCAGTACTTC. Amino acids: CASSRTSEETQYF.

This clonotype was seen at least ten times. J is TRBJ1-1 and V is TRBV5-5, with a possible D match to TRBD1 (5 bases). The length of the CDR3 is 14 residues. V was pared by 0 bases and J by 5 bases, with 11 bases between. Per germline, CDR1 SGHKS and CDR2 YYEKEE (reference sequence). The CDR3 protein is CASSLEGERTEAFF. In DNA form, the CDR3 reads TGTGCCAGCAGCTTGGAAGGGGAACGGACTGAAGCTTTCTTT.

Worth noting for this clonotype: Lacking the conserved final phenylalanine or tryptophan, this CDR3 likely reflects a read error. Because the CDR3's place on the DNA is in doubt, the DNA is left out and the CDR3 is given as listed by TCRdb. The chain combines TRBV11-2 with TRBJ1-1. The CDR3 comprises 14 residues, both ends counted. The germline gives CDR1 SGHAT, CDR2 FQNNGV. This CDR3 is CPSSKGVGGEEAYL.

Of note for this clonotype: A much larger clone differs by one base, so this may be a read error. The chain uses TRBV28 and TRBJ1-2, with D uncertain. Germline V CDR1 and CDR2: MDHEN, SYDVKM. The CDR3 runs 13 residues. The CDR3 sequence is CASRRRAPYGYAF. For the CDR3, the DNA is TGTGCCAGCAGAAGACGAGCCCCCTATGGCTACGCCTTC.